The 20 T cell receptor beta chains in this list originate from one sample, sequenced in a study of blood T cell repertoires in COVID-19. Some clones are missing from TCRdb's copy, which holds only in-frame ones; the method was immunoSEQ multiplex PCR. This table has some 170,000 clones, approximately 83% appearing once. The specimen was peripheral blood. These receptors were collected from a woman of 80 years or more with active or convalescent COVID-19.

The chain has TRBV7-6 and TRBJ2-3, with 12 positions matching TRBD1. Losses at the gene ends were 1 base for V and 7 bases for J; bases not matched to a gene: 3. The CDR3 sequence is 15 residues long. Germline assignment: CDR1 SGHVS and CDR2 FNYEAQ. The CDR3 loop reads CASSLGDRGLYTQYF. CDR3 bases: TGTGCCAGCAGCTTAGGGGACAGGGGGCTATATACGCAGTATTTT.

This clone appeared a few times. The chain employs TRBV7-2 and TRBJ1-6; 8 bases fit TRBD1. The CDR3 consists of 15 residues. Looked up from germline, CDR1 is SGHTA and CDR2 is FQGNSA. Trimming at V came to 1 base and at J to 10 bases, leaving 6 bases not matched to a gene. CDR3 in DNA: TGTGCCAGCAGCTTAGAGACAGGGGTAGGGTCACCCCTCCACTTT. Its protein is CASSLETGVGSPLHF. Supplemented by reference TRBV7-2 and TRBJ1-6, the full variable domain reads GAGVSQSPSNKVTEKGKDVELRCDPISGHTALYWYRQSLGQGLEFLIYFQGNSAPDKSGLPSDRFSAERTGGSVSTLTIQRTQQEDSAVYLCASSLETGVGSPLHFGNGTRLTVT.

The CDR3 nucleotides read TGTGCCAGCAGCTTGGCCAATGTCAGGGGGAACTATGGCTACACCTTC. This sequence encodes CASSLANVRGNYGYTF. V and J are TRBV5-5 and TRBJ1-2; 7 bases align to TRBD1. Trimming took 0 bases from V and 2 from J; bases not matched to a gene: 7. From germline, CDR1 is SGHKS and CDR2 YYEKEE (reference sequence). The CDR3 covers 16 residues. The variable domain in full, with the rest retrieved from reference TRBV5-5 and TRBJ1-2, is DAGVTQSPTHLIKTRGQQVTLRCSPISGHKSVSWYQQVLGQGPQFIFQYYEKEERGRGNFPDRFSARQFPNYSSELNVNALLLGDSALYLCASSLANVRGNYGYTFGSGTRLTVV.

V usage is TRBV6-2 or TRBV6-3 and J usage is TRBJ2-5; D perhaps matches TRBD2 (5 bases). The CDR3 contains 20 residues. V dropped 0 bases and J dropped 5 bases, with 28 bases sitting between them. The germline gives CDR1 MNHEY, CDR2 SVGEGT. The CDR3: CASSYSPRGISLVELETQYF. The CDR3 DNA is TGTGCCAGCAGTTACTCCCCCCGGGGAATAAGCTTGGTGGAGTTGGAGACCCAGTACTTC.

The rearrangement links TRBV7-2 to TRBJ1-1; TRBD1 might be the D (5 bases). Germline lookup yields CDR1 SGHTA and CDR2 FQGNSA. The CDR3 has 16 amino acids. V was clipped by 1 base and J by 4 bases, with 16 bases between them. Written as DNA, the CDR3 is TGTGCCAGCAGCTTAGTGGGGGGGACCATGGGCACTGAAGCTTTCTTT. Encoded protein: CASSLVGGTMGTEAFF. The complete variable domain, with remaining parts taken from reference TRBV7-2 and TRBJ1-1, reads GAGVSQSPSNKVTEKGKDVELRCDPISGHTALYWYRQSLGQGLEFLIYFQGNSAPDKSGLPSDRFSAERTGGSVSTLTIQRTQQEDSAVYLCASSLVGGTMGTEAFFGQGTRLTVV.

This clone was detected once. The identical CDR3 is also encoded by other nucleotide sequences in the sample. The genes are TRBV5-1 and TRBJ1-4; D perhaps matches TRBD1 (6 bases). The CDR3 runs 14 residues. V lost 0 bases, J lost 8 bases, and 11 bases lay in between. The V gene's germline CDR1 is SGHRS and CDR2 YFSETQ. CDR3: CASSLEGGREKLFF. The CDR3 region has the DNA TGCGCCAGCAGCTTGGAAGGGGGAAGGGAAAAACTGTTTTTT. Looking up the rest from reference TRBV5-1 and TRBJ1-4 gives the full variable domain: KAGVTQTPRYLIKTRGQQVTLSCSPISGHRSVSWYQQTPGQGLQFLFEYFSETQRNKGNFPGRFSGRQFSNSRSEMNVSTLELGDSALYLCASSLEGGREKLFFGSGTQLSVL.

The genes are TRBV6-5 and TRBJ1-5; D may be TRBD1 (6 bases). V shed 6 bases and J shed 3 bases, with 9 bases lying between them. CDR3 length: 13 amino acids. The germline gives CDR1 MNHEY, CDR2 SVGAGI. Here the CDR3 reads CASRTGFNQPQHF. In nucleotides, the CDR3 is TGTGCCAGCAGAACAGGGTTCAATCAGCCCCAGCATTTT.

V is TRBV12-5 and J is TRBJ1-6, with a tentative D call TRBD1 (5 bases). Germline V lookup: CDR1 LGHNT, CDR2 FRNRAP. The CDR3 consists of 15 residues. V lost 0 bases, J lost 6 bases, and 9 bases lay in between. The CDR3 DNA is TGTGCTAGTGGTTTGGTCGGCCAGGGTAATTCACCCCTCCACTTT. Residues: CASGLVGQGNSPLHF.

The chain combines TRBV7-9 with TRBJ1-1, with a tentative D call TRBD1 (5 bases). Trimming took off 6 bases at V and 4 bases at J, with 12 bases between the two ends. This CDR3 is built from 13 residues. Germline loops: CDR1 SEHNR, CDR2 FQNEAQ (reference sequence). CDR3 in DNA: TGTGCCAGCAGTCACGGGGGGGTCACTGAAGCTTTCTTT. This sequence encodes CASSHGGVTEAFF.

As to this clone: Germline is not matched at one junction end, which may reflect a read error. The rearrangement links TRBV6-6 to TRBJ2-3; D remains unclear. Germline CDR1 and CDR2: MNHNY and SVGAGI (reference sequence). The CDR3 is made up of 15 amino acids. CDR3 loop: CASSDSRISTDTQYF. CDR3 DNA: TGTGCCAGCAGTGACTCCAGAATAAGCACAGATACGCAGTATTTT.

This chain links TRBV5-1 with TRBJ1-3, with 7 nucleotides matching TRBD1. The germline V gene has CDR1 SGHRS and CDR2 YFSETQ. The CDR3 spans 17 residues. V shed 0 bases, J shed 0 bases, and the junction held 6 bases outside the gene matches. The CDR3 DNA reads TGCGCCAGCAGCTTGGCCAGGGACAGCGACTCTGGAAACACCATATATTTT. This gives the protein CASSLARDSDSGNTIYF.

This clone was seen only a few times. The CDR3 reads CASSPSGWQLTYEQYF. DNA for the CDR3: TGTGCCAGCAGCCCTAGCGGGTGGCAGCTGACCTACGAGCAGTACTTC. J is TRBJ2-7 and V is TRBV7-2; 8 bases are a match to TRBD2. This CDR3 comprises 16 residues. Per the germline V gene, CDR1 is SGHTA and CDR2 is FQGNSA. Unmatched junction bases numbered 11, after V lost 5 bases and J lost 2 bases.

The V and J genes are TRBV19 and TRBJ1-5, with D perhaps matching TRBD1 (6 bases). The CDR3 runs to 16 residues. The germline V and J ends were trimmed by 3 bases and 6 bases, with 18 bases remaining between them. Germline CDR1 and CDR2: LNHDA and SQIVND (reference sequence). The CDR3 nucleotides are TGTGCCAGTAGTATCCCGGGGGGGCGACTTGGTCAGCCCCAGCATTTT. It translates to CASSIPGGRLGQPQHF.

The rearrangement joins TRBV6-5 to TRBJ1-2, with 9 bases identical to TRBD1. V shed 4 bases, J shed 2 bases, and the junction held 2 bases outside the gene matches. CDR1 is MNHEY, CDR2 SVGAGI, per germline. There are 14 residues in the CDR3. CDR3 sequence: CASSSGTGNYGYTF. CDR3 DNA: TGTGCCAGCAGTTCCGGGACAGGGAACTATGGCTACACCTTC.

The V and J genes are TRBV27 and TRBJ1-6; maybe TRBD1 (5 bases). The V and J ends lost 3 bases and 7 bases respectively, with 13 bases between them. This CDR3 contains 15 residues. The germline CDR1 and CDR2 sequences are MNHEY and SMNVEV (reference sequence). In nucleotides, the CDR3 is TGTGCCAGCAGTTTCGGGGAGGGGACGAATTCACCCCTCCACTTT. This sequence encodes CASSFGEGTNSPLHF.

The chain carries TRBV21-1 and TRBJ2-1; the table's D call, TRBD1, was not checked against the DNA. TRBV21-1 is a listed pseudogene. This CDR3 region has 16 residues. The CDR3 sequence: CASSAGQGASYNEQFF. The CDR3 DNA follows: TGTGCCAGCAGCGCGGGACAGGGAGCCTCCTACAATGAGCAGTTCTTC.

V usage is TRBV10-3 and J usage is TRBJ1-1; D gene unclear. Germline lookup yields CDR1 ENHRY and CDR2 SYGVKD. Deletions cut 5 bases from V and 5 bases from J, with 15 bases between. The CDR3 loop spans 14 amino acids. The CDR3 spells CAISLVAPGTEAFF. CDR3 DNA: TGTGCCATCAGTCTCGTGGCGCCGGGTACTGAAGCTTTCTTT.

The count of this clone is one. The V call is TRBV10-3, the J call TRBJ2-7; 7 positions match TRBD1. Germline CDR1 ENHRY, CDR2 SYGVKD. J was trimmed by 4 bases and V by 3 bases; bases with no gene match: 15. CDR3 length equals 17 residues. In nucleotides, the CDR3 is TGTGCCATCAGTGAATTGCCGGGACAGATTCCGATTTACGAGCAGTACTTC. Translating it yields CAISELPGQIPIYEQYF.

This chain uses TRBV11-3 with TRBJ1-1; the D gene is possibly TRBD1 (5 bases). Per the germline V gene, CDR1 is SGHNT and CDR2 is YENEEA. The CDR3 runs to 12 residues. Deletions cut 4 bases from V and 8 bases from J, with 11 bases between. The DNA of the CDR3 is TGTGCCAGCAGCTCCAGGGAGGGAGAAGCTTTCTTT. Amino acid sequence: CASSSREGEAFF.

The genes are TRBV6-2 or TRBV6-3 and TRBJ2-2, with 13 bases fitting TRBD2. The V gene's germline CDR1 is MNHEY and CDR2 SVGEGT. The trim removed 2 bases at V and 1 base at J, leaving 7 bases unmatched. The CDR3 is 19 amino acids. Written as DNA, the CDR3 is TGTGCCAGCAGTTACCTGGGGACTAGCGGGGCCGTGAACACCGGGGAGCTGTTTTTT. Translation gives CASSYLGTSGAVNTGELFF.